This T cell receptor beta chain was sequenced for a study of cytomegalovirus exposure and HLA in healthy donors. Study-level points and caveats: In an earlier analysis, about 87% or about 30%: the productive usage of most TCR beta V segments.

PCR was performed using 60 Vbeta and 13 Jbeta primers. Profiled with immunoSEQ multiplex PCR; TCRdb holds only in-frame clones, not every one. Here the sample spans 100,000 to 150,000 clones, about 75% being singletons. The CDR3 is made up of 15 amino acids. Trimming removed 2 bases from V and 0 bases from J; junction bases left unmatched: 3. The germline V gene has CDR1 MNHEY and CDR2 SMNVEV (reference sequence). Regarding this clone: Its matching antigen is unknown.

The material sequenced was PBMCs. The sequence was collected from a middle-aged woman in good health and CMV-seronegative. The chain carries TRBV27 and TRBJ2-7; 8 bases map to TRBD1. CDR3 protein: CASSLRQGISYEQYF. The CDR3 nucleotides read TGTGCCAGCAGTTTACGACAGGGGATCTCCTACGAGCAGTACTTC.